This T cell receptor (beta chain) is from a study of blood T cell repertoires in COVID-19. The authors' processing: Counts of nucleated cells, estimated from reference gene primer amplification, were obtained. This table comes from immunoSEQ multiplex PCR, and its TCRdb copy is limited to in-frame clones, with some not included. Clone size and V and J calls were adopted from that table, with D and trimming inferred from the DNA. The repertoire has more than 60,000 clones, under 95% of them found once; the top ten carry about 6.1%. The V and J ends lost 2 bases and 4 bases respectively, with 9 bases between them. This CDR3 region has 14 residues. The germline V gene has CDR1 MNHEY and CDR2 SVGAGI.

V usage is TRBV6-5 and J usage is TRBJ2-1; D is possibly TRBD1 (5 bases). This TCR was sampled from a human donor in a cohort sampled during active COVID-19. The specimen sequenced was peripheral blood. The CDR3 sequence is CASSYGHLYNEQFF. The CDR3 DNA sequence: TGTGCCAGCAGTTACGGACACCTTTACAATGAGCAGTTCTTC.